Following are 8 T cell receptor beta chains from one sample sequenced in a study of Graves' ophthalmopathy and Graves' hyperthyroidism. RNA transcripts provided the template for amplifying TCR beta CDR3 regions. Second-round multiplex PCR followed a first-round RT-PCR using HTBI primers. In TCRdb, the multiplex PCR reads were re-called with MiXCR into one record per CDR3 protein. Of roughly 400,000 distinct CDR3 sequences listed, 17% were seen once; the top ten hold roughly 2.4%. Material for sequencing was peripheral blood. All receptors come from an adult woman with stable Graves' hyperthyroidism.

In its sample, this clonotype was seen many times. This rearrangement joins TRBV27 to TRBJ1-6, with 9 bases fitting TRBD1. The germline CDR1 and CDR2 sequences are MNHEY and SMNVEV (reference sequence). Unmatched junction bases numbered 9, after V lost 6 bases and J lost 9 bases. The CDR3 has 15 residues. The CDR3 protein is CASSPQGQGSSPLHF. CDR3 bases: TGTGCCAGCAGCCCACAGGGACAGGGAAGTTCACCCCTCCACTTT.

This clonotype was seen many times. This sequence joins TRBV7-2 and TRBJ1-1; no clear D. V shed 5 bases and J shed 6 bases, with 16 bases lying between them. Germline-derived CDR1 and CDR2 are SGHTA and FQGNSA. The CDR3 runs 14 residues. CDR3 nucleotides: TGTGCCAGCAGCGCAGACGGGGAAGTACCTGAAGCTTTCTTT. Encoded protein: CASSADGEVPEAFF.

This clonotype was observed many times. CDR3 DNA sequence: TGTGCCAGCACTAGAACCCCCAGGCTGAGCTCCTACGAGCAGTACTTC. Amino acid sequence: CASTRTPRLSSYEQYF. The chain employs TRBV27 and TRBJ2-7; no clear D. The ends were cut back, 7 bases at V and 0 bases at J, with 19 bases in the middle. In germline, CDR1 is MNHEY, CDR2 SMNVEV (reference sequence). The CDR3 contains 16 residues.

This clonotype has ten or more counts. CDR3 DNA sequence: TGTGCCAGCAGCGTAGTGTCCTGGGGGCCCCAGCATTTT. It encodes CASSVVSWGPQHF. V is TRBV9 and J is TRBJ1-5, with D unclear. The germline V gene encodes CDR1 SGDLS and CDR2 YYNGEE. V was clipped by 0 bases and J by 9 bases, with 10 bases between them. This CDR3 is 13 amino acids long.

This clonotype appeared many times. The rearrangement joins TRBV6-5 to TRBJ1-5; D is unresolved. The length of the CDR3 is 14 residues. Looked up from germline, CDR1 is MNHEY and CDR2 is SVGAGI. Trimming removed 0 bases from V and 9 bases from J, with 12 bases in between. CDR3 in DNA: TGTGCCAGCAGTTACTCGGGCCTCGCAGGGCCCCAGCATTTT. Amino acids: CASSYSGLAGPQHF.

The rearrangement uses TRBV27 and TRBJ1-6; maybe TRBD1 (5 bases). CDR3 length: 13 amino acids. Trimming cost V 7 bases and J 10 bases, with 14 bases left between them. The germline CDR1 and CDR2 sequences are MNHEY and SMNVEV (reference sequence). Written as DNA, the CDR3 is TGTGCCAGCAAAAGGACAACAACCTCACCCCTCCACTTT. As protein: CASKRTTTSPLHF.

This clonotype was recorded at least ten times. J is TRBJ1-3 and V is TRBV6-1; TRBD1 might be the D (6 bases). CDR1 is MNHNS and CDR2 is SASEGT in the germline V gene. The V and J ends lost 8 bases and 6 bases respectively, with 14 bases between them. The CDR3 consists of 13 residues. CDR3 region: CASGARGENTIYF. CDR3 sequence (DNA): TGTGCCAGCGGAGCCAGGGGCGAAAACACCATATATTTT.

The sample holds many counts of this clonotype. This chain links TRBV12-3 or TRBV12-4 with TRBJ2-5; TRBD1 matches 9 bases. The V gene end was trimmed by 6 bases and the J gene end by 5 bases; junction bases not matched to a gene: 7. The CDR3 runs 14 residues. The CDR3 is CASRTGGLGETQYF. CDR3 DNA: TGTGCCAGCAGGACAGGGGGGCTGGGGGAGACCCAGTACTTC.